The next 8 T cell receptor beta chains were all read from a single sample in a study of T-cell reconstitution after alpha-beta-depleted transplantation in children. Researchers prepared the TCRbeta library using unique molecular identifiers, the study reports. TCRdb analysed the PCR reads with MiXCR anew, one entry per CDR3 protein. The table records a few hundred thousand distinct CDR3 sequences, approximately 12% of them present only once. Sequenced here: PBMCs from the stem cell graft donor, sampled from the stem cell graft. These receptors all stem from a human donor who donated a stem cell graft to a child with combined immunodeficiency.

The chain joins TRBV12-3 or TRBV12-4 to TRBJ2-3; TRBD2 agrees at 13 bases. V shed 3 bases, J shed 0 bases, and the junction held 12 bases outside the gene matches. The length of the CDR3 is 20 residues. CDR3 amino acids: CASSFTLGLLAGGSTDTQYF. CDR3 sequence (DNA): TGTGCCAGCAGTTTTACCCTTGGCCTACTAGCGGGAGGGAGCACAGATACGCAGTATTTT.

This clonotype was seen a handful of times. This sequence joins TRBV20-1 and TRBJ2-7; possibly TRBD1 for D (6 bases). Germline values: CDR1 DFQATT, CDR2 SNEGSKA (reference sequence). The CDR3 is 13 amino acids. The germline V and J ends were trimmed by 4 bases and 3 bases, with 13 bases remaining between them. The CDR3: CSANLGAGYEQYF. CDR3 DNA: TGCAGTGCTAATCTGGGGGCGGGCTACGAGCAGTACTTC.

The sample holds a few counts of this clonotype. This sequence joins TRBV12-3 or TRBV12-4 and TRBJ1-2; TRBD1 agrees at 7 bases. V was clipped by 8 bases and J by 8 bases; unmatched bases: 14. This CDR3 has 14 residues. The CDR3 loop reads CASSRGAPILGYTF. CDR3 coding DNA: TGTGCCAGCTCCAGGGGGGCACCGATTTTGGGCTACACCTTC.

The rearrangement links TRBV20-1 to TRBJ1-2; possible D gene TRBD1, 5 bases. The V and J ends lost 1 base and 9 bases respectively, with 24 bases between them. Looked up from germline, CDR1 is DFQATT and CDR2 is SNEGSKA (reference sequence). There are 16 residues in the CDR3. This CDR3 is CSARGGDGMSPLRYTF. The CDR3 coding sequence is TGCAGTGCTAGAGGGGGGGACGGAATGTCTCCCCTTCGCTACACCTTC.

The rearrangement uses TRBV20-1 and TRBJ2-1; tentatively, D is TRBD1 (5 bases). The V end lost 6 bases, the J end lost 8 bases, and 29 bases lay between the germline ends. Looked up from germline, CDR1 is DFQATT and CDR2 is SNEGSKA (reference sequence). The CDR3 contains 17 residues. The CDR3 reads CSASTRWGPVRFDEQFF. Here the CDR3 DNA reads TGCAGTGCCAGTACACGATGGGGCCCGGTCCGGTTCGATGAGCAGTTCTTC.

The rearrangement uses TRBV12-5 and TRBJ2-5, with 7 bases fitting TRBD1. This CDR3 has 15 amino acids. Germline CDR1 is LGHNT and CDR2 is FRNRAP. J lost 2 bases, V lost 7 bases, and 10 bases had no gene match. The CDR3 here is CASAVGTAKQETQYF. DNA of the CDR3: TGTGCTAGTGCCGTCGGGACAGCGAAACAAGAGACCCAGTACTTC.

The rearrangement joins TRBV12-3 or TRBV12-4 to TRBJ2-5; perhaps TRBD1 as D (7 bases). V was clipped by 5 bases and J by 5 bases, with 18 bases between them. This CDR3 has 15 amino acids. Written as DNA, the CDR3 is TGTGCCAGCAGTCTTACAGGCCAGGGGGGTGAGACCCAGTACTTC. It codes for CASSLTGQGGETQYF.

The J gene is TRBJ2-5, the V gene TRBV12-3 or TRBV12-4, with D unresolved. The CDR3 loop spans 12 amino acids. V gave up 1 base and J gave up 6 bases, with 6 bases separating them. CDR3: CASSLGAQTQYF. The DNA of the CDR3 is TGTGCCAGCAGTTTAGGGGCCCAGACCCAGTACTTC.